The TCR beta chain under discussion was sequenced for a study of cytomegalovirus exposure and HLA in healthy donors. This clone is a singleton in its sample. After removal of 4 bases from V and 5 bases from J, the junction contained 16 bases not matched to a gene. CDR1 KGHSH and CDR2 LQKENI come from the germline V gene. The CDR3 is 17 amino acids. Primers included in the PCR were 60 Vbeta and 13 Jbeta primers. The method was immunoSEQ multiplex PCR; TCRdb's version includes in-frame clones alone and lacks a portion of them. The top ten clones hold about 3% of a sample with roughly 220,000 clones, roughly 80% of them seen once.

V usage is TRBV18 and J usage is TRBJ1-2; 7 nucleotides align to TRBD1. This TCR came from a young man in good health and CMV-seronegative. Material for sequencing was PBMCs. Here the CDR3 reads CASSLTPGRTGLYGYTF. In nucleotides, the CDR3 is TGTGCCAGCTCACTAACCCCGGGCCGGACAGGACTGTATGGCTACACCTTC.